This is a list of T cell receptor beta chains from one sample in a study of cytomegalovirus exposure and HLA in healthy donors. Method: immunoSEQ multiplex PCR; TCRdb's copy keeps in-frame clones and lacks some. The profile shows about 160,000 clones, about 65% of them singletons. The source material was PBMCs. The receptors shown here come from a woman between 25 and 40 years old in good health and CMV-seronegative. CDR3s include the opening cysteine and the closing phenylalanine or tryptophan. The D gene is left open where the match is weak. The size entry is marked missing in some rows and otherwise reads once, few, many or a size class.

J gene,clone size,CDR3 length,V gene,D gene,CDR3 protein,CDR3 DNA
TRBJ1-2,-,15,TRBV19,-,CASSIVTGGSYGYTF,TGTGCCAGTAGTATAGTAACAGGAGGGAGCTATGGCTACACCTTC
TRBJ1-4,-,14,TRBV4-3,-,CASGPGRTNEKLFF,TGCGCCAGCGGCCCAGGGAGGACTAATGAAAAACTGTTTTTT
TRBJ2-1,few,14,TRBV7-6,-,CASSLGDKYNEQFF,TGTGCCAGCAGCTTAGGGGACAAATACAATGAGCAGTTCTTC
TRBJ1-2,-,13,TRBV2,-,CASSEIPRYGYTF,TGTGCCAGCAGTGAAATCCCGAGATATGGCTACACCTTC
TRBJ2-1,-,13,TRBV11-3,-,CASSLSSVNEQFF,TGTGCCAGCAGCTTGAGTTCGGTCAATGAGCAGTTCTTC
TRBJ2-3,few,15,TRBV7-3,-,CASRPHRESTDTQYF,TGTGCCAGCAGGCCCCACCGGGAGAGCACAGATACGCAGTATTTT
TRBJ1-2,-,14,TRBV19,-,CASSTDSGYYGYTF,TGTGCCAGTAGTACGGACTCCGGCTACTATGGCTACACCTTC
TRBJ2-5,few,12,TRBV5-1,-,CASSSTLETQYF,TGCGCCAGCAGCTCTACGCTAGAGACCCAGTACTTC
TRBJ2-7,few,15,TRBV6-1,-,CASSAPGTHTYEQYF,TGTGCCAGCAGTGCCCCCGGGACTCATACCTACGAGCAGTACTTC
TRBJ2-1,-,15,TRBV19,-,CASSIPGEARNEQFF,TGTGCCAGTAGTATTCCGGGGGAGGCCCGCAATGAGCAGTTCTTC
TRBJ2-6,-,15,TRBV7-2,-,CASSLEVSGANVLTF,TGTGCCAGCAGCTTGGAGGTCTCCGGGGCCAACGTCCTGACTTTC
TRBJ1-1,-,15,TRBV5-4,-,CASSRNGQLNTEAFF,TGTGCCAGCAGCCGAAATGGGCAGTTGAACACTGAAGCTTTCTTT
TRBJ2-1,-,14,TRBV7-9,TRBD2,CASSPGTTYNEQFF,TGTGCCAGCAGCCCCGGGACTACCTACAATGAGCAGTTCTTC
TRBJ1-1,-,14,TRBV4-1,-,CASHGQTLNTEAFF,TGCGCCAGCCACGGACAGACTCTAAACACTGAGGCTTTCTTT
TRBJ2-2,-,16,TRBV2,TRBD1,CASSSTGAANTGELFF,TGTGCCAGCAGTTCTACAGGGGCTGCGAACACCGGGGAGCTGTTTTTT
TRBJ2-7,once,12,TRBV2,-,CASKTDSYEQYF,TGTGCCAGCAAAACAGATTCGTACGAGCAGTACTTC